This T cell receptor (beta chain) emerged from a study of graft-versus-host responses after intestinal transplantation. The V and J ends lost 6 bases and 6 bases respectively, with 12 bases between them. This CDR3 is built from 13 residues. Germline CDR1 MDHEN, CDR2 SYDVKM. Details on this clone: Its antigen remains unknown.

Overall study results and limits: Those patients showing graft-donor T cell macrochimerism displayed high graft-versus-host to host-versus-graft clonal ratios in allografts.

This table comes from immunoSEQ multiplex PCR, and its TCRdb copy is limited to in-frame clones, with some not included. The sample contains some 150,000 clones, roughly 91% of which appear only once. The receptor was isolated from a human donor who received an intestinal transplant. The sample in question was unstimulated CD4+ T cells sorted from spleen or lymph node cells, obtained before intestinal transplant. The chain combines TRBV28 with TRBJ2-1, with D possibly being TRBD1 (6 bases). The CDR3 coding sequence is TGTGCCAGCAGGACAGGCTGGGTCAATGAGCAGTTCTTC. Protein: CASRTGWVNEQFF.